Listed below are T cell receptor beta chains from one sample, sequenced in a study of cytomegalovirus exposure and HLA in healthy donors. The repertoire was sequenced with immunoSEQ multiplex PCR; TCRdb's copy has only in-frame clones and lacks some. Among 100,000 to 150,000 clones listed, 70% to 85% were seen once. What was sequenced was PBMCs. The origin of the receptors is a man between 45 and 60 years old in good health and CMV-seronegative. Both conserved end residues are part of each CDR3. D genes are given only for firm matches. Rows give clone size only sometimes, using once, few, many, or a class for an expanded clone.

TRBJ2-7 | TRBD2 | NA | TRBV13 | CASSLGPSGYYEQYF | TGTGCCAGCAGCTTAGGGCCTAGCGGTTACTACGAGCAGTACTTC
TRBJ1-2 | NA | NA | TRBV6-1 | CASSETGNYGYTF | TGTGCCAGCAGTGAAACGGGAAACTATGGCTACACCTTC
TRBJ2-1 | TRBD1 | NA | TRBV7-3 | CASSSRRTGAYNEQFF | TGTGCCAGCAGCTCTAGAAGGACAGGGGCCTACAATGAGCAGTTCTTC
TRBJ2-3 | NA | NA | TRBV12-5 | CASGLRDTQYF | TGTGCTAGTGGTTTGCGTGATACGCAGTATTTT
TRBJ2-1 | TRBD2 | NA | TRBV9 | CASRGGGEQFF | TGTGCCAGCCGGGGGGGCGGTGAGCAGTTCTTC
TRBJ2-5 | TRBD2 | NA | TRBV5-6 | CASSQRRGGLGKQETQYF | TGTGCCAGCTCGCAACGGCGGGGGGGCCTTGGGAAACAAGAGACCCAGTACTTC
TRBJ1-2 | NA | NA | TRBV19 | CASSIRRSFNYGYTF | TGTGCCAGTAGTATACGGCGGAGTTTTAACTATGGCTACACCTTC
TRBJ2-7 | NA | few | TRBV7-2 | CASSLPYYEQYF | TGTGCCAGCAGCTTACCCTACTACGAGCAGTACTTC
TRBJ1-1 | NA | NA | TRBV7-2 | CASSLAPLAVHFTF | TGTGCCAGCAGCTTAGCGCCCCTAGCAGTGCACTTCACCTTT
TRBJ1-2 | NA | NA | TRBV29-1 | CSVGGYGYTF | TGCAGCGTTGGAGGGTATGGCTACACCTTC
TRBJ1-2 | TRBD1 | once | TRBV7-9 | CASRRRDSGGYTF | TGTGCCAGCAGGCGTCGGGACAGCGGTGGCTACACCTTC
TRBJ1-4 | TRBD1 | NA | TRBV6-6 | CASSYSGQGDEKLFF | TGTGCCAGCAGTTACTCGGGACAGGGGGATGAAAAACTGTTTTTT
TRBJ2-6 | NA | NA | TRBV2 | CASSTFLSGANVLTF | TGTGCCAGCAGTACTTTCCTCTCCGGGGCCAACGTCCTGACTTTC
TRBJ2-7 | TRBD1 | few | TRBV6-5 | CASSSQRGLGEQYF | TGTGCCAGCAGTTCACAGAGGGGGCTGGGGGAGCAGTACTTC
TRBJ2-1 | TRBD1 | NA | TRBV5-1 | CASSADRQGQFF | TGCGCCAGCAGCGCCGATCGACAGGGGCAGTTCTTC
TRBJ2-5 | TRBD2 | NA | TRBV30 | CAWSVGQAGGQETQYF | TGTGCCTGGAGCGTTGGGCAAGCGGGGGGCCAAGAGACCCAGTACTTC
TRBJ2-3 | TRBD1 | NA | TRBV18 | CASSPQGAGTQYF | TGTGCCAGCTCACCACAGGGGGCGGGTACGCAGTATTTT
TRBJ2-7 | NA | NA | TRBV5-1 | CASRRDQGSYEQYF | TGCGCCAGCAGGCGCGATCAGGGCTCCTACGAGCAGTACTTC
TRBJ1-1 | TRBD1 | NA | TRBV27 | CASSFTGEHTEAFF | TGTGCCAGCAGTTTCACAGGGGAGCACACTGAAGCTTTCTTT
TRBJ1-1 | NA | NA | TRBV5-1 | CASSSEGTEAFF | TGCGCCAGCAGCTCGGAGGGGACTGAAGCTTTCTTT
TRBJ1-5 | NA | once | TRBV2 | CASSDNRENQPQHF | TGTGCCAGCAGTGATAACAGGGAAAATCAGCCCCAGCATTTT
TRBJ2-7 | TRBD1 | once | TRBV4-1 | CASSQDTGQGLDEQYF | TGCGCCAGCAGCCAAGATACTGGACAGGGGTTGGACGAGCAGTACTTC
TRBJ2-1 | TRBD1 | NA | TRBV19 | CASSILSSGTGTVEQFF | TGTGCCAGTAGTATATTGTCCTCCGGGACAGGGACGGTTGAGCAGTTCTTC
TRBJ1-2 | TRBD1 | NA | TRBV5-6 | CASSGAAGGIYGYTF | TGTGCCAGCAGCGGGGCCGCAGGGGGTATATATGGCTACACCTTC
TRBJ1-2 | TRBD1 | NA | TRBV19 | CASSSQGQSYGYTF | TGTGCCAGTAGTTCCCAGGGACAGAGCTATGGCTACACCTTC
TRBJ2-3 | TRBD2 | NA | TRBV30 | CAWSGLVKAGGPDTQYF | TGTGCCTGGAGTGGGTTGGTGAAGGCGGGGGGGCCGGATACGCAGTATTTT
TRBJ2-1 | TRBD2 | NA | TRBV13 | CASNRRGGTYNEQFF | TGTGCCAGCAACCGGCGGGGGGGAACCTACAATGAGCAGTTCTTC
TRBJ2-5 | NA | NA | TRBV29-1 | CSVGPAGWQETQYF | TGCAGCGTTGGGCCTGCGGGATGGCAAGAGACCCAGTACTTC
TRBJ2-7 | NA | NA | TRBV19 | CASSVYSGARGYEQYF | TGTGCCAGTAGTGTATATTCAGGCGCCAGGGGCTACGAGCAGTACTTC
TRBJ2-5 | TRBD1 | NA | TRBV30 | CAWRDRGGETQYF | TGTGCCTGGAGGGACAGGGGTGGGGAGACCCAGTACTTC
TRBJ2-7 | NA | NA | TRBV11-2 | CASSLDPGYSYEQYF | TGTGCCAGCAGCTTAGATCCGGGTTATTCCTACGAGCAGTACTTC
TRBJ2-7 | NA | NA | TRBV6-5 | CASSYSGASYEQYF | TGTGCCAGCAGTTACTCTGGGGCTTCCTACGAGCAGTACTTC
TRBJ2-5 | TRBD2 | NA | TRBV7-9 | CASSPELAGGWTQYF | TGTGCCAGCAGCCCCGAACTAGCGGGGGGCTGGACCCAGTACTTC
TRBJ1-2 | NA | NA | TRBV4-1 | CASSQAPGVDGYTF | TGCGCCAGCAGCCAAGCACCAGGCGTGGATGGCTACACCTTC
TRBJ1-1 | NA | NA | TRBV5-1 | CASSWGRGGDTEAFF | TGCGCCAGCAGCTGGGGTAGGGGGGGCGACACTGAAGCTTTCTTT
TRBJ2-1 | NA | NA | TRBV7-2 | CASSSRVGHAEQFF | TGTGCCAGCAGCTCCCGGGTCGGACACGCGGAGCAGTTCTTC
TRBJ1-1 | NA | NA | TRBV6-5 | CASRRVEAFF | TGTGCCAGCCGCAGGGTTGAAGCTTTCTTT
TRBJ1-4 | TRBD1 | NA | TRBV5-6 | CASSLVGQGHEKLFF | TGTGCCAGCAGCTTGGTGGGACAGGGTCATGAAAAACTGTTTTTT
TRBJ1-5 | NA | NA | TRBV6-5 | CASTNGGPQHF | TGTGCCAGCACCAATGGAGGGCCCCAGCATTTT
TRBJ1-1 | NA | NA | TRBV19 | CASSIGSAAMNTEAFF | TGTGCCAGTAGTATTGGTTCAGCGGCAATGAACACTGAAGCTTTCTTT
TRBJ1-5 | NA | NA | TRBV2 | CASNKDGINQPQHF | TGTGCCAGCAACAAGGACGGGATCAATCAGCCCCAGCATTTT